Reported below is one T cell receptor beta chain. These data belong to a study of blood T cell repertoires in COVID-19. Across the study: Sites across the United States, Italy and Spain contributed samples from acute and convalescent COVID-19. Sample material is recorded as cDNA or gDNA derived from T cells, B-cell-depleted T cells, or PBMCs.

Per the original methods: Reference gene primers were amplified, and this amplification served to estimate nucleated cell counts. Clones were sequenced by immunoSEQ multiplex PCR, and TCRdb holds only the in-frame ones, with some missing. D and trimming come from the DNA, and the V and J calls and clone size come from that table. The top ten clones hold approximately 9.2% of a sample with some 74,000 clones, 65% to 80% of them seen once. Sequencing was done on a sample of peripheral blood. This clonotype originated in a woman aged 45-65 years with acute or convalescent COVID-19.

The CDR3 nucleotides read TGCGCCAGCAGCACAGGGTACCCGGCCACCCTCCACTTT. It codes for CASSTGYPATLHF. The chain couples TRBV5-1 to TRBJ1-6, with D perhaps TRBD1 (6 bases). V lost 4 bases, J lost 14 bases, and 16 bases lay in between. CDR1 and CDR2 from the germline V gene are SGHRS and YFSETQ. There are 13 residues in the CDR3.